Below, 9 T cell receptor beta chains from the same sample are listed, as sequenced in a study of prognosis after radiotherapy for stage I lung cancer (dated by TCRdb to 2020 to 2022). Sequencing was performed on an Illumina HiSeq 3000. Two rounds of multiplex PCR were performed to amplify the TCR beta CDR3 region from genomic DNA. The first PCR round used primers specific to each TRBV and TRBJ gene, and the primer sequences were filed in Chinese patent CN105087789A. The public reads were reanalyzed by TCRdb: fastp trimming at Q25, MiXCR alignment, in-frame beta chains only. Each CDR3 protein gets just one entry, which takes the most common genes and DNA from the rows behind it. Within this sample are 14,000 or so distinct CDR3 sequences, with 37% of them counted one time only. In total, the top ten clones hold roughly 40% of the sample. The source was PBMCs, collected before or after stereotactic body radiation therapy (not recorded which). These receptors were obtained from a donor aged 50 or older with non-small cell lung cancer.

Notes on this clonotype: A read error likely explains this, since a far larger clone differs by one base. The V and J genes are TRBV6-4 and TRBJ2-1; 9 bases map to TRBD2. The J segment lost 0 bases and the V segment lost 10 bases, leaving 4 bases of the junction unmatched. CDR1 and CDR2 from the germline V gene are MRHNA and SNTAGT. The CDR3 has 14 amino acids. The CDR3 sequence: CATRGGGSYNEQFF. The CDR3 DNA follows: TGTGCCACCCGCGGGGGGGGCTCCTACAATGAGCAGTTCTTC.

By its share, this clonotype is medium-sized. This chain connects TRBV27 to TRBJ2-1; D is ambiguous. The CDR3 sequence is 15 residues long. V lost 2 bases and J lost 4, with 12 bases in between. The germline CDR1 and CDR2 sequences are MNHEY and SMNVEV (reference sequence). Here the CDR3 reads CASSLNPPTYNEQFF. CDR3 bases: TGTGCCAGCAGTTTAAACCCCCCCACGTACAATGAGCAGTTCTTC.

This clonotype was observed at least ten times. The chain employs TRBV7-9 and TRBJ1-4, with D unclear. V lost 0 bases and J 7 bases, leaving 6 bases between the germline ends. The germline gives CDR1 SEHNR, CDR2 FQNEAQ (reference sequence). This CDR3 has 13 amino acids. The CDR3 DNA reads TGTGCCAGCAGCTTAGCGCTGGGTGAAAAACTGTTTTTT. It yields the protein CASSLALGEKLFF.

This clonotype was counted many times. The chain joins TRBV7-9 to TRBJ2-3, with D unclear. The V end was cut by 1 base, the J end by 3 bases, with 5 bases between. CDR3 size: 13 residues. The germline gives CDR1 SEHNR, CDR2 FQNEAQ (reference sequence). The CDR3 protein is CASSLESTDTQYF. CDR3 DNA: TGTGCCAGCAGCTTAGAAAGTACAGATACGCAGTATTTT.

This clonotype has ten or more counts. The V call is TRBV24-1, the J call TRBJ2-1, with 9 bases identical to TRBD1. The CDR3 covers 18 residues. Germline assignment: CDR1 KGHDR and CDR2 SFDVKD. Trimming at V came to 4 bases and at J to 7 bases, leaving 16 bases not matched to a gene. The CDR3 protein is CATSENGLQGAARNEQFF. The CDR3 nucleotides are TGTGCCACCAGTGAAAACGGACTACAGGGGGCGGCTAGGAATGAGCAGTTCTTC.

Many counts were recorded for this clonotype. The V call is TRBV10-3, the J call TRBJ1-5; 8 nucleotides match TRBD1. Trimming took 5 bases from V and 2 from J; bases not matched to a gene: 2. This CDR3 is 14 amino acids long. CDR1 is ENHRY and CDR2 is SYGVKD in the germline V gene. The CDR3 region is CAISQGARNQPQHF. DNA of the CDR3: TGTGCCATCAGTCAGGGGGCTCGCAATCAGCCCCAGCATTTT.

CDR3 bases: TGTGCCAGCAGCTTAGGCCAGGGAGAAGGTAATGAGCAGTTCTTC. Its translation is CASSLGQGEGNEQFF. The chain is built from TRBV11-3 and TRBJ2-1; D tentatively fits TRBD1 or TRBD2 (5 bases each). Per the germline V gene, CDR1 is SGHNT and CDR2 is YENEEA. This CDR3 has 15 residues. V lost 1 base to trimming and J lost 7 bases, with 14 bases between them. The full variable domain, in which reference TRBV11-3 and TRBJ2-1 provide the parts outside the CDR3, is EAGVVQSPRYKIIEKKQPVAFWCNPISGHNTLYWYLQNLGQGPELLIRYENEEAVDDSQLPKDRFSAERLKGVDSTLKIQPAELGDSAVYLCASSLGQGEGNEQFFGPGTRLTVL.

This clonotype was seen ten or more times. The chain recombines TRBV29-1 with TRBJ2-3, with TRBD1 identical over 7 bases. The CDR3 runs to 13 residues. The J segment lost 8 bases and the V segment lost 3 bases, leaving 8 bases of the junction unmatched. Germline V lookup: CDR1 SQVTM, CDR2 ANQGSEA. The CDR3 coding sequence is TGCAGCGTTGAGCAGGGGGTAGGAGGTACGCAGTATTTT. Its protein product is CSVEQGVGGTQYF.

Regarding this clonotype: The germline gene is not matched at one end of the junction; a read error may be the cause. The rearrangement uses TRBV6-2 or TRBV6-3 and TRBJ1-1, with D hard to call. The CDR3 consists of 14 residues. Germline loops: CDR1 MNHEY, CDR2 SVGEGT. In DNA, the CDR3 is TGTGCCAGCAGTTACTCCGAGCAGAACACTGAATCTTTCTTT. Protein sequence: CASSYSEQNTESFF.